These 3 T cell receptor beta chains originate from one sample sequenced in a study of CD8 T cell repertoires and HIV-1 epitope variants. The table came from immunoSEQ multiplex PCR; TCRdb's copy has only in-frame clones and leaves some out. The table lists about 5,000 clones, 60% to 80% of them singletons. Their antigen targets remain unknown. The sample was cultured CD8+ T cells derived from PBMCs. These TCRs come from a male donor with HIV.

The V and J genes are TRBV7-2 and TRBJ2-7, with 7 bases lining up with TRBD1. The CDR3 totals 15 residues. Per the germline V gene, CDR1 is SGHTA and CDR2 is FQGNSA. V shed 5 bases, J shed 3 bases, and the junction held 10 bases outside the gene matches. The CDR3 here is CASSRSGTVDYEQYF. CDR3 sequence (DNA): TGTGCCAGCAGCCGATCTGGGACAGTTGACTACGAGCAGTACTTC. The complete variable domain, with remaining parts taken from reference TRBV7-2 and TRBJ2-7, reads GAGVSQSPSNKVTEKGKDVELRCDPISGHTALYWYRQSLGQGLEFLIYFQGNSAPDKSGLPSDRFSAERTGGSVSTLTIQRTQQEDSAVYLCASSRSGTVDYEQYFGPGTRLTVT.

The table lists this clone with a few counts. CDR3 DNA: TGCGCCAGCGGCCAGGGGCGGGCCTCCTACGAGCAGTACTTC. It specifies CASGQGRASYEQYF. The chain combines TRBV10-1 with TRBJ2-7; D might be TRBD1 (6 bases). Germline V lookup: CDR1 WNHNN, CDR2 SYGVQD (reference sequence). The V and J ends lost 8 bases and 0 bases respectively, with 14 bases between them. The CDR3 is 14 residues long.

The CDR3 is CASTSLFIGQDPNYGYTF. The CDR3 DNA reads as TGTGCCAGTACCTCCCTATTCATTGGACAGGACCCTAACTATGGCTACACCTTC. The chain employs TRBV19 and TRBJ1-2; 7 bases are a match to TRBD1. The CDR3 sequence is 18 residues long. The ends lost 7 bases at V and 0 bases at J; junction bases unmatched: 17. Germline-derived CDR1 and CDR2 are LNHDA and SQIVND (reference sequence).